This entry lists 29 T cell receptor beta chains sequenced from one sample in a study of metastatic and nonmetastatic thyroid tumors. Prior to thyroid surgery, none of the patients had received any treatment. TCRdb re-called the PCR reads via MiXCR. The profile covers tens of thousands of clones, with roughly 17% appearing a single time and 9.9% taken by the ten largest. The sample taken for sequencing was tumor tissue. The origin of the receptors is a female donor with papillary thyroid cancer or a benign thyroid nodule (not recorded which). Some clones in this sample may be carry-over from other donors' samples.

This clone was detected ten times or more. The CDR3 DNA is TGTGCCAGCAGCTTGGTTGATTCCCTCACAAGCGGGCAGTTCTTC. This gives the protein CASSLVDSLTSGQFF. This sequence joins TRBV5-8 and TRBJ2-1, with D possibly matching TRBD2 (5 bases). The V and J ends lost 0 bases and 12 bases respectively, with 19 bases between them. Germline V gives CDR1 SGHTS, CDR2 YDEGEE. The CDR3 is 15 amino acids.

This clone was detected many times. CDR3 residues: CASSGIRVFGTSAQQYF. For the CDR3, the DNA is TGTGCCAGCAGCGGAATTAGAGTCTTTGGGACTAGCGCTCAGCAGTACTTC. The gene calls are TRBV11-1 and TRBJ2-7; the match to TRBD2 covers 10 bases. The V and J ends lost 5 bases and 8 bases, in that order; junction bases with no gene match: 18. From germline, CDR1 is SGHAT and CDR2 FQDESV (reference sequence). The CDR3 runs to 17 residues.

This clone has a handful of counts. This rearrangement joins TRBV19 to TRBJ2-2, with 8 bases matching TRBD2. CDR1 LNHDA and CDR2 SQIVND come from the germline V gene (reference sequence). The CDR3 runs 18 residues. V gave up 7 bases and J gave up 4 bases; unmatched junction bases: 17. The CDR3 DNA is TGTGCCAGTAAGGGGGTAAGTCTGCGGGAGGTTCTCACCGGGGAGCTGTTTTTT. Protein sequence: CASKGVSLREVLTGELFF.

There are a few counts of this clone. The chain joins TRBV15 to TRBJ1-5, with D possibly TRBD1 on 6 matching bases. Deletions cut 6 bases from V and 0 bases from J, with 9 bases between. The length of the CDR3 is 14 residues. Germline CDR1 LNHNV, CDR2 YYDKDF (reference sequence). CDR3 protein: CATSAGASNQPQHF. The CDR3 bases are TGTGCCACCAGTGCAGGGGCTAGCAATCAGCCCCAGCATTTT.

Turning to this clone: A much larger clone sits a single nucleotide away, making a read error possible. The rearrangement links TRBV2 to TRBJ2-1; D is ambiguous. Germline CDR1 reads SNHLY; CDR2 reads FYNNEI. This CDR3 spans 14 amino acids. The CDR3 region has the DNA TGTGCCAGCAGTGAAAGGAGCTACTACAATGAGCAGTTCTTT. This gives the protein CASSERSYYNEQFF.

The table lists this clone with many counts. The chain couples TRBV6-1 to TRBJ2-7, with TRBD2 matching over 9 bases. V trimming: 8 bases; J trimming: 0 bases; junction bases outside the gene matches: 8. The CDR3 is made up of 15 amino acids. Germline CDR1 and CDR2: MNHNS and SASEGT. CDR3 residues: CASRLAVFSSYEQYF. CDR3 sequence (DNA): TGTGCCAGCCGACTAGCGGTGTTTAGCTCCTACGAGCAGTACTTC.

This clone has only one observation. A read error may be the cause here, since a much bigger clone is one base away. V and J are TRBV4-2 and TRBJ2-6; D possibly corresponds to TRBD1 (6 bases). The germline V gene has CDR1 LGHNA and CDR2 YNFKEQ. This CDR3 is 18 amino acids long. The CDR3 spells CASSNVPGHPSGANVRTF. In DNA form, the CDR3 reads TGTGCCAGCAGTAATGTTCCGGGACACCCCTCTGGGGCCAACGTCCGGACTTTC.

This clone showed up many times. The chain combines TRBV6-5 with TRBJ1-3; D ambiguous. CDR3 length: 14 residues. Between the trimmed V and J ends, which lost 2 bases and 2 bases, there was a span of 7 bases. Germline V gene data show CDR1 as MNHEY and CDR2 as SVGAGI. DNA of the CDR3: TGTGCCAGCAGTTACAAGGCGGCTGGAAACACCATATATTTT. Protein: CASSYKAAGNTIYF.

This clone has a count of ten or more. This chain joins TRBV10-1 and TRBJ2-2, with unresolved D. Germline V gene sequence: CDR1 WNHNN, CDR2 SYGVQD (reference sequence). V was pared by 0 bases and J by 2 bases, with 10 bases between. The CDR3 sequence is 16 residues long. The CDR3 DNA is TGCGCCAGCAGTGAGTCCGAGTGGCTTAACACCGGGGAGCTGTTTTTT. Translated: CASSESEWLNTGELFF.

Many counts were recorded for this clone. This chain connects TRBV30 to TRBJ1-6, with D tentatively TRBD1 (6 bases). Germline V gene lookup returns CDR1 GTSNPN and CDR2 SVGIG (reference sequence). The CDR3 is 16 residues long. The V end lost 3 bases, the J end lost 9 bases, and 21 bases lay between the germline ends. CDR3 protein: CAWRWTKQGGGSPLHF. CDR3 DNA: TGTGCCTGGAGATGGACGAAACAGGGTGGAGGTTCACCCCTCCACTTT.

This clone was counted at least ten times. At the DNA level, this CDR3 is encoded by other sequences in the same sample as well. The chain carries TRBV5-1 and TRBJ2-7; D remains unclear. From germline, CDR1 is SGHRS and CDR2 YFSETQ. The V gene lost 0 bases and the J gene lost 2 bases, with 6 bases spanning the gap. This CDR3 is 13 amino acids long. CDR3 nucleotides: TGCGCCAGCAGCTTGGCGCCAGCCTACGAGCAGTACTTC. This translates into CASSLAPAYEQYF.

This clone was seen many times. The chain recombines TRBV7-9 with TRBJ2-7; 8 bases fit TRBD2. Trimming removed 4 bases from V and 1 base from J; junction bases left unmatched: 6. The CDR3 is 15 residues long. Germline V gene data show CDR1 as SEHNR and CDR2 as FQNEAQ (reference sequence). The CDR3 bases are TGTGCCAGCAGCTCACCCCAGCGGGAGTCCTACGAGCAGTACTTC. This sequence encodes CASSSPQRESYEQYF.

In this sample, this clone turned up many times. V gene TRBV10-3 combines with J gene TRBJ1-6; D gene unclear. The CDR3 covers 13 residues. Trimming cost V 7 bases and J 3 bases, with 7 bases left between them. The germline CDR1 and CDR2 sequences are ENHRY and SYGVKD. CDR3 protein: CAITGNYNSPLHF. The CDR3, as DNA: TGTGCCATCACGGGGAACTATAATTCACCCCTCCACTTT.

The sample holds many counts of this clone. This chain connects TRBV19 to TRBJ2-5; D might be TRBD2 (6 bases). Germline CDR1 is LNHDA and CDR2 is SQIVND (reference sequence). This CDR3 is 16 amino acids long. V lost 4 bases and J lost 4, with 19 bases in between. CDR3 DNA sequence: TGTGCCAGTAGTAAAAGACTAGTAAGAAGGGGAGAGACCCAGTACTTC. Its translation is CASSKRLVRRGETQYF.

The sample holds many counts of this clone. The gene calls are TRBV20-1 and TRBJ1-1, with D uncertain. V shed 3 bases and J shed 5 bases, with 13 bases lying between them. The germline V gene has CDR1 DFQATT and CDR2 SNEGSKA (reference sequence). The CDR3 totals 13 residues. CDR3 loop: CSASILMGTEAFF. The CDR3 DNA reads TGCAGTGCTAGCATCCTGATGGGGACTGAAGCTTTCTTT.

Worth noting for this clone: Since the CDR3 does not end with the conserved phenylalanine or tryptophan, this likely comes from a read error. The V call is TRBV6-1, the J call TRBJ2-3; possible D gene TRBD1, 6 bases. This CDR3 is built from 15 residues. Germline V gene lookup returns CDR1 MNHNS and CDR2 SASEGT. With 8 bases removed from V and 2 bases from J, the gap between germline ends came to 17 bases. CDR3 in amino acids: CASCPGGSNTDTQYL. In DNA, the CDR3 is TGTGCCAGCTGCCCTGGGGGCTCGAACACAGATACGCAGTATCTT.

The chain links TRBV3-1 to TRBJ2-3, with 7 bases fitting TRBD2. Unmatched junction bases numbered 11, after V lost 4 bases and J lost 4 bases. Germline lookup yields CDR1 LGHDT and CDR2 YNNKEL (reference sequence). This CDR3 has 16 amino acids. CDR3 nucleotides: TGTGCCAGCAGCCCCCCAGAGAGCGGGATAGCAGATACGCAGTATTTT. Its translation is CASSPPESGIADTQYF.

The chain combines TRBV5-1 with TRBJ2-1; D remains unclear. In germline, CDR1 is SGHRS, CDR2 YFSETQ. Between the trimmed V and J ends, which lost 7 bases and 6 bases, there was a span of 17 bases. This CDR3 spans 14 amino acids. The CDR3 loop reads CASAFGPSANEQFF. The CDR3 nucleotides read TGCGCCAGCGCCTTTGGCCCTTCAGCCAATGAGCAGTTCTTC.

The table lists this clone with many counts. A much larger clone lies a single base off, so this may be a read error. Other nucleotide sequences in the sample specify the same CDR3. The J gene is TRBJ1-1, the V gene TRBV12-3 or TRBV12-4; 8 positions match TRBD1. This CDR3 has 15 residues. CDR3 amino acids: CASSWVNRGNTEAFF. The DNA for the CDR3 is TGTGCCAGCAGTTGGGTGAACAGGGGGAACACCGAAGCTTTCTTT.

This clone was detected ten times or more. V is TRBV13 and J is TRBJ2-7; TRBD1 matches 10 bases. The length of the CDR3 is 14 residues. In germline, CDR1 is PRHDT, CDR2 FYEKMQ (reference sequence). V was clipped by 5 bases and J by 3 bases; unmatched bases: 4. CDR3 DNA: TGTGCCAGCAGCGTCGGGACAGGGGTCTACGAGCAGTACTTC. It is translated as CASSVGTGVYEQYF.

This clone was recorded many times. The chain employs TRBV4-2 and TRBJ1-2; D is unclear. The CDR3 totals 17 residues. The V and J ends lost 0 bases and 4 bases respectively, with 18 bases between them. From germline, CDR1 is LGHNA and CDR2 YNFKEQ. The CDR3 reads CASSQEVEWQRGYGYTF. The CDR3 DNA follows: TGTGCCAGCAGCCAAGAGGTCGAGTGGCAGCGGGGCTATGGCTACACCTTC.

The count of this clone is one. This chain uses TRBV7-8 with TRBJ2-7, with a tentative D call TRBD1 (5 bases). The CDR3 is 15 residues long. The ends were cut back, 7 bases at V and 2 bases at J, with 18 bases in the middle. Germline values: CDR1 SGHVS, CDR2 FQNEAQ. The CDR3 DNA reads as TGTGCCAGCATCGTTCCCTGGGTACAGGCCTACGAGCAGTACTTC. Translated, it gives CASIVPWVQAYEQYF.

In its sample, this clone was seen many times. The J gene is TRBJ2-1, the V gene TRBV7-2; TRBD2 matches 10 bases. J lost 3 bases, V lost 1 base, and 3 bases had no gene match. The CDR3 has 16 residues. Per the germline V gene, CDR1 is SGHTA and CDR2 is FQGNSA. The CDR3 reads CASSLGLAGLYNEQFF. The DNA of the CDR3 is TGTGCCAGCAGCTTAGGACTAGCGGGCCTCTACAATGAGCAGTTCTTC.

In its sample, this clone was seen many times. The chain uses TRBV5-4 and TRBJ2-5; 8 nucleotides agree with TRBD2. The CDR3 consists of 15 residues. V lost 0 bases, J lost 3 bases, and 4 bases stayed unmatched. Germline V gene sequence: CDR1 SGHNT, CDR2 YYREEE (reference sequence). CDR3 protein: CASSLARAGEETQYF. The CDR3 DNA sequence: TGTGCCAGCAGCTTGGCCCGAGCGGGAGAAGAGACCCAGTACTTC.

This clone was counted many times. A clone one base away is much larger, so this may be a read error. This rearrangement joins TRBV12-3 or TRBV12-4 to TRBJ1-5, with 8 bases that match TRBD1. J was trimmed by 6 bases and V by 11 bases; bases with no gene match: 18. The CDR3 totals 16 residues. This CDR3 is CAPARGGQGATQPQHF. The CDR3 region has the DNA TGTGCCCCCGCGCGGGGGGGTCAGGGGGCAACTCAGCCCCAGCATTTT.

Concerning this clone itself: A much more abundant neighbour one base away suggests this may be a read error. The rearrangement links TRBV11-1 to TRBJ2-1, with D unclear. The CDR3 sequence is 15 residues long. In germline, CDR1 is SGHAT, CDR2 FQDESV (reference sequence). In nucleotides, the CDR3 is TGTGTCAGCAGCTTAAATGCATTAGTCGGCAATGAGCAGTTCTTC. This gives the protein CVSSLNALVGNEQFF.

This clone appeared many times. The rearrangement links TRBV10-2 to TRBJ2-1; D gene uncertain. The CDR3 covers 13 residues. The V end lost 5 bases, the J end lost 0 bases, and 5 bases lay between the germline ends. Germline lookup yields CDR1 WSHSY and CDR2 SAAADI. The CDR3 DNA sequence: TGCGCCAGCAGTACTACCTCCTACAATGAGCAGTTCTTC. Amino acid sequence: CASSTTSYNEQFF.

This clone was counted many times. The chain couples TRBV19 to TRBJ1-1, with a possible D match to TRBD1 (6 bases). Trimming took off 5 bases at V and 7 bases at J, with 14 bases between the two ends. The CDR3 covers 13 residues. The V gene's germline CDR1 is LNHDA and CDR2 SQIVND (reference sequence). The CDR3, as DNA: TGTGCCAGTAGTCCGGGCAGGGGATTTGAAGCTTTCTTT. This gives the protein CASSPGRGFEAFF. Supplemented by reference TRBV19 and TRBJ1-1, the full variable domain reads DGGITQSPKYLFRKEGQNVTLSCEQNLNHDAMYWYRQDPGQGLRLIYYSQIVNDFQKGDIAEGYSVSREKKESFPLTVTSAQKNPTAFYLCASSPGRGFEAFFGQGTRLTVV.

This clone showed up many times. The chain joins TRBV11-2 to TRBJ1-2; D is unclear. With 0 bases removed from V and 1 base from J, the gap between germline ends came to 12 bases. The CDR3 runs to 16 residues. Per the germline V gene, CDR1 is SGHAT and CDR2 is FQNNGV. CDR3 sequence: CASSLDRASSNYGYTF. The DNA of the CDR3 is TGTGCCAGCAGCTTAGATCGGGCCTCAAGTAACTATGGCTACACCTTC.